This entry is about one T cell receptor (beta chain). Its antigen is as yet unknown. J gave up 6 bases and V 8 bases, and 13 bases lay outside the gene matches. Germline values: CDR1 LNHDA, CDR2 SQIVND (reference sequence). There are 14 residues in the CDR3. This sample was taken from a study of shared clonotypes between healthy human individuals. Study outcomes and limitations: Investigators collected only blood, and repertoires in tissues likely differ.

The repertoire was sequenced with immunoSEQ multiplex PCR; TCRdb's copy has only in-frame clones and lacks some. The data show 400,000 to 500,000 clones, with 70% to 80% seen just once and 10% to 15% held by the top ten. The receptor's source is a woman aged 40 to 55 in good health. Some clones in this sample may be carry-over from other donors' samples. This chain uses TRBV19 with TRBJ2-7; TRBD1 matches at 7 bases. Sequenced sample: PBMCs. This chain's CDR3 is CASSQNRGLSEQYF. The DNA for the CDR3 is TGTGCCAGTTCTCAGAACAGGGGTTTAAGCGAGCAGTACTTC.